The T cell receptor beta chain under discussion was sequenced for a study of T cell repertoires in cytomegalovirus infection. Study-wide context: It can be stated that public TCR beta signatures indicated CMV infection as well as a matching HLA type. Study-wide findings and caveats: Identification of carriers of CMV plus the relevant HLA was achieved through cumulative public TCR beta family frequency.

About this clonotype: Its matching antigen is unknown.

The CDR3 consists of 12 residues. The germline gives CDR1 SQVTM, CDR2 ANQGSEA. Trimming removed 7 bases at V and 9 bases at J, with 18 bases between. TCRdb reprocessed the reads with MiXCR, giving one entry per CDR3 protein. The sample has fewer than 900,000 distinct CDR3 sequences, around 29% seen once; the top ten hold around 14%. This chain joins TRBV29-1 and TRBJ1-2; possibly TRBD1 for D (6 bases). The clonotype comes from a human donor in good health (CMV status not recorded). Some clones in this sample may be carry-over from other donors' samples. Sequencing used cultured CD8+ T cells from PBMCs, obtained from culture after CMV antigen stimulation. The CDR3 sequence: CSALGTWDSYTF. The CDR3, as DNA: TGCAGCGCCCTAGGGACATGGGATAGCTACACCTTC. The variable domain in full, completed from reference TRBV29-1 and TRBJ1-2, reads SAVISQKPSRDICQRGTSLTIQCQVDSQVTMMFWYRQQPGQSLTLIATANQGSEATYESGFVIDKFPISRPNLTFSTLTVSNMSPEDSSIYLCSALGTWDSYTFGSGTRLTVV.